This passage covers 20 T cell receptor beta chains from one sample sequenced in a study of PD-1 blockade in classical Hodgkin lymphoma. Every patient was affected by relapse after autologous stem cell transplantation, while exposure to brentuximab vedotin was not uniform. This table comes from immunoSEQ multiplex PCR, and its TCRdb copy is limited to in-frame clones, with some not included. The table has 15,000 or so clones, 55% to 80% seen once. The sample here was peripheral blood mononuclear cells (PBMCs), taken at baseline. All receptors come from a human donor with classical Hodgkin lymphoma.

The chain employs TRBV12-5 and TRBJ1-5; D ambiguous. Germline lookup yields CDR1 LGHNT and CDR2 FRNRAP. The V gene lost 4 bases and the J gene lost 4 bases, with 5 bases spanning the gap. The CDR3 has 12 amino acids. The CDR3 sequence is CASGSGNQPQHF. In DNA, the CDR3 is TGTGCTAGTGGTTCGGGGAATCAGCCCCAGCATTTT.

Judged by abundance, this clone is medium-sized (0.01 to 0.1%). Within the sample, other DNA sequences also encode this same CDR3. The genes are TRBV6-6 and TRBJ1-5, with D tentatively TRBD1 (6 bases). CDR3 length: 15 residues. The V gene's germline CDR1 is MNHNY and CDR2 SVGAGI (reference sequence). V was pared by 5 bases and J by 4 bases, with 15 bases between. As DNA, the CDR3 is TGTGCCAGCAGTGTACTTGGACAGCCAAATCAGCCCCAGCATTTT. As protein: CASSVLGQPNQPQHF.

The rearrangement links TRBV5-8 to TRBJ2-7; maybe TRBD1 (5 bases). CDR1 SGHTS and CDR2 YDEGEE come from the germline V gene. The CDR3 contains 15 residues. Trimming cost V 1 base and J 3 bases, with 14 bases left between them. The CDR3 loop is CASSLPGRAGYEQYF. CDR3 in DNA: TGTGCCAGCAGCTTGCCGGGCAGGGCAGGCTACGAGCAGTACTTC.

Within the sample, this clone is medium-sized. The rearrangement links TRBV30 to TRBJ1-6; TRBD1 agrees at 10 bases. This CDR3 is built from 14 residues. The V gene's germline CDR1 is GTSNPN and CDR2 SVGIG (reference sequence). V lost 5 bases to trimming and J lost 9 bases; unmatched junction nucleotides: 7. In DNA form, the CDR3 reads TGTGCCTGGGGGACAGGGGTTTTAGGTTCACCCCTCCACTTT. Amino acid sequence: CAWGTGVLGSPLHF.

CDR3 in DNA: TGTGCCAGCAGTTTTACTAGGGCTTTATGGACAGATACGCAGTATTTT. Translated, it gives CASSFTRALWTDTQYF. The rearrangement joins TRBV28 to TRBJ2-3, with D possibly TRBD2 on 5 matching bases. This CDR3 has 16 residues. From germline, CDR1 is MDHEN and CDR2 SYDVKM. V lost 3 bases and J 3 bases, leaving 16 bases between the germline ends.

J is TRBJ2-1 and V is TRBV7-9, with 11 bases matching TRBD2. This CDR3 comprises 15 residues. V shed 5 bases and J 10 bases; nucleotides not matched to a gene: 10. Per the germline V gene, CDR1 is SEHNR and CDR2 is FQNEAQ (reference sequence). CDR3 in DNA: TGTGCCAGCAGCGAAGGACTAGCGGGCAAGGGCGAGCAGTTCTTC. Its translation is CASSEGLAGKGEQFF. The full variable domain, completed using reference TRBV7-9 and TRBJ2-1, is DTGVSQNPRHKITKRGQNVTFRCDPISEHNRLYWYRQTLGQGPEFLTYFQNEAQLEKSRLLSDRFSAERPKGSFSTLEIQRTEQGDSAMYLCASSEGLAGKGEQFFGPGTRLTVL.

A few counts support this clone. The CDR3 nucleotides read TGTGCCAGCTGCTTGGACAGGGAGACCCAGTACTTC. Translation: CASCLDRETQYF. The chain links TRBV2 to TRBJ2-5; 7 nucleotides align to TRBD1. The CDR3 has 12 residues. The germline V gene encodes CDR1 SNHLY and CDR2 FYNNEI. V shed 8 bases, J shed 5 bases, and the junction held 5 bases outside the gene matches.

The chain has TRBV4-1 and TRBJ2-7; 10 nucleotides line up with TRBD2. After removal of 3 bases from V and 2 bases from J, the junction contained 4 bases not matched to a gene. The germline gives CDR1 MGHRA, CDR2 YSYEKL. CDR3 length equals 15 residues. The DNA of the CDR3 is TGCGCCAGCAGCCAGGGACTAGCGCAGACCTACGAGCAGTACTTC. This gives the protein CASSQGLAQTYEQYF.

V usage is TRBV27 and J usage is TRBJ2-7; D gene unclear. Germline CDR1 and CDR2: MNHEY and SMNVEV (reference sequence). The CDR3 runs to 13 residues. Deletions cut 5 bases from V and 9 bases from J, with 17 bases between. CDR3 nucleotide sequence: TGTGCCAGCAGTACTAAGCCAAGTGCAGGGCAGTACTTC. Translated, it gives CASSTKPSAGQYF.

This clone was seen more than once but under ten times. The chain couples TRBV5-1 to TRBJ2-2; 11 bases agree with TRBD2. Trimming at V came to 4 bases and at J to 4 bases, leaving 6 bases not matched to a gene. CDR1 SGHRS and CDR2 YFSETQ come from the germline V gene. This CDR3 region has 16 residues. CDR3: CASSRTSGSFTGELFF. CDR3 in DNA: TGCGCCAGCAGCCGCACTAGCGGGAGCTTCACCGGGGAGCTGTTTTTT.

The chain has TRBV21-1 and TRBJ2-7. TRBV21-1 is a recognized pseudogene. There are 14 residues in the CDR3. The CDR3 loop is CASSYRDGPYEQYF. CDR3 DNA sequence: TGTGCCAGCAGCTATCGGGACGGTCCCTACGAGCAGTACTTC.

The V and J genes are TRBV10-3 and TRBJ1-2, with D uncertain. Trimming pared 6 bases from V and 4 bases from J, leaving 18 bases between. Germline CDR1 is ENHRY and CDR2 is SYGVKD. The CDR3 runs 15 residues. The CDR3 loop reads CAISLDTGETYGYTF. The CDR3 DNA reads TGTGCCATCAGCTTAGACACTGGAGAGACCTATGGCTACACCTTC.

Regarding this clone: Other DNA sequences in this specimen translate into the identical CDR3. The chain links TRBV10-3 to TRBJ1-4, with D perhaps TRBD1 (5 bases). This CDR3 contains 13 residues. Trimming left V 3 bases short and J 7 bases short, with 9 bases between. CDR1 and CDR2 from the germline V gene are ENHRY and SYGVKD. The CDR3 region is CAISDRGGEKLFF. In DNA form, the CDR3 reads TGTGCCATCAGTGATCGTGGGGGTGAAAAACTGTTTTTT.

The rearrangement uses TRBV11-1 and TRBJ2-7, with D perhaps being TRBD1 or TRBD2 (5 bases each). The V end was cut by 2 bases, the J end by 7 bases, with 12 bases between. The CDR3 is 13 residues long. Per the germline V gene, CDR1 is SGHAT and CDR2 is FQDESV (reference sequence). This CDR3 is CASSLRDRREQYF. CDR3 nucleotide sequence: TGTGCCAGCAGCTTAAGGGACCGGCGGGAGCAGTACTTC.

The chain uses TRBV4-1 and TRBJ2-5; 8 bases are a match to TRBD2. This CDR3 comprises 13 residues. The germline gives CDR1 MGHRA, CDR2 YSYEKL. V trimming: 4 bases; J trimming: 5 bases; junction bases outside the gene matches: 3. The CDR3 sequence is CASSPTSVETQYF. As DNA, the CDR3 is TGCGCCAGCAGCCCGACTAGCGTGGAGACCCAGTACTTC.

The chain is built from TRBV28 and TRBJ1-5, with no clear D. Germline assignment: CDR1 MDHEN and CDR2 SYDVKM. The CDR3 runs 20 residues. V lost 3 bases and J lost 0, with 24 bases in between. DNA for the CDR3: TGTGCCAGCAGTTTTGAATCCCAGGCACCCGCCCCATATAGCAATCAGCCCCAGCATTTT. This translates into CASSFESQAPAPYSNQPQHF.

The chain uses TRBV19 and TRBJ2-2; D may be TRBD1 (5 bases). Trimming took 8 bases from V and 3 from J, leaving 13 bases between them. Germline V gene lookup returns CDR1 LNHDA and CDR2 SQIVND (reference sequence). The CDR3 sequence is 14 residues long. The CDR3 DNA reads as TGTGCCAGTCTCAGGGATTACGACACCGGGGAGCTGTTTTTT. This gives the protein CASLRDYDTGELFF. The full variable domain, rest sourced from reference TRBV19 and TRBJ2-2, is DGGITQSPKYLFRKEGQNVTLSCEQNLNHDAMYWYRQDPGQGLRLIYYSQIVNDFQKGDIAEGYSVSREKKESFPLTVTSAQKNPTAFYLCASLRDYDTGELFFGEGSRLTVL.

The chain carries TRBV10-3 and TRBJ2-2, with 8 bases identical to TRBD1. V lost 10 bases, J lost 5 bases, and 9 bases stayed unmatched. Germline CDR1 ENHRY, CDR2 SYGVKD. This CDR3 has 14 amino acids. The CDR3 coding sequence is TGTGCCACCCTCGCAGGGGGCGCAACCGGGGAGCTGTTTTTT. It specifies CATLAGGATGELFF.

This clone has more than one count but fewer than ten. CDR3 amino acids: CASSQGAAFRTDTQYF. The CDR3 DNA is TGTGCCAGCAGCCAAGGGGCAGCCTTCCGCACAGATACGCAGTATTTT. The gene calls are TRBV14 and TRBJ2-3; D unclear. CDR3 length: 16 amino acids. The V gene lost 1 base and the J gene lost 1 base, with 12 bases spanning the gap. Germline V gene sequence: CDR1 SGHDN, CDR2 FVKESK. Full variable domain (remainder filled in from reference TRBV14 and TRBJ2-3): EAGVTQFPSHSVIEKGQTVTLRCDPISGHDNLYWYRRVMGKEIKFLLHFVKESKQDESGMPNNRFLAERTGGTYSTLKVQPAELEDSGVYFCASSQGAAFRTDTQYFGPGTRLTVL.

The chain employs TRBV6-5 and TRBJ1-2, with D unresolved. The V and J ends lost 6 bases and 4 bases respectively, with 15 bases between them. The CDR3 loop spans 14 amino acids. The germline V gene encodes CDR1 MNHEY and CDR2 SVGAGI. CDR3 coding DNA: TGTGCCAGCAGCTTACAGAAATCGGGCTATGGCTACACCTTC. Amino acid sequence: CASSLQKSGYGYTF.